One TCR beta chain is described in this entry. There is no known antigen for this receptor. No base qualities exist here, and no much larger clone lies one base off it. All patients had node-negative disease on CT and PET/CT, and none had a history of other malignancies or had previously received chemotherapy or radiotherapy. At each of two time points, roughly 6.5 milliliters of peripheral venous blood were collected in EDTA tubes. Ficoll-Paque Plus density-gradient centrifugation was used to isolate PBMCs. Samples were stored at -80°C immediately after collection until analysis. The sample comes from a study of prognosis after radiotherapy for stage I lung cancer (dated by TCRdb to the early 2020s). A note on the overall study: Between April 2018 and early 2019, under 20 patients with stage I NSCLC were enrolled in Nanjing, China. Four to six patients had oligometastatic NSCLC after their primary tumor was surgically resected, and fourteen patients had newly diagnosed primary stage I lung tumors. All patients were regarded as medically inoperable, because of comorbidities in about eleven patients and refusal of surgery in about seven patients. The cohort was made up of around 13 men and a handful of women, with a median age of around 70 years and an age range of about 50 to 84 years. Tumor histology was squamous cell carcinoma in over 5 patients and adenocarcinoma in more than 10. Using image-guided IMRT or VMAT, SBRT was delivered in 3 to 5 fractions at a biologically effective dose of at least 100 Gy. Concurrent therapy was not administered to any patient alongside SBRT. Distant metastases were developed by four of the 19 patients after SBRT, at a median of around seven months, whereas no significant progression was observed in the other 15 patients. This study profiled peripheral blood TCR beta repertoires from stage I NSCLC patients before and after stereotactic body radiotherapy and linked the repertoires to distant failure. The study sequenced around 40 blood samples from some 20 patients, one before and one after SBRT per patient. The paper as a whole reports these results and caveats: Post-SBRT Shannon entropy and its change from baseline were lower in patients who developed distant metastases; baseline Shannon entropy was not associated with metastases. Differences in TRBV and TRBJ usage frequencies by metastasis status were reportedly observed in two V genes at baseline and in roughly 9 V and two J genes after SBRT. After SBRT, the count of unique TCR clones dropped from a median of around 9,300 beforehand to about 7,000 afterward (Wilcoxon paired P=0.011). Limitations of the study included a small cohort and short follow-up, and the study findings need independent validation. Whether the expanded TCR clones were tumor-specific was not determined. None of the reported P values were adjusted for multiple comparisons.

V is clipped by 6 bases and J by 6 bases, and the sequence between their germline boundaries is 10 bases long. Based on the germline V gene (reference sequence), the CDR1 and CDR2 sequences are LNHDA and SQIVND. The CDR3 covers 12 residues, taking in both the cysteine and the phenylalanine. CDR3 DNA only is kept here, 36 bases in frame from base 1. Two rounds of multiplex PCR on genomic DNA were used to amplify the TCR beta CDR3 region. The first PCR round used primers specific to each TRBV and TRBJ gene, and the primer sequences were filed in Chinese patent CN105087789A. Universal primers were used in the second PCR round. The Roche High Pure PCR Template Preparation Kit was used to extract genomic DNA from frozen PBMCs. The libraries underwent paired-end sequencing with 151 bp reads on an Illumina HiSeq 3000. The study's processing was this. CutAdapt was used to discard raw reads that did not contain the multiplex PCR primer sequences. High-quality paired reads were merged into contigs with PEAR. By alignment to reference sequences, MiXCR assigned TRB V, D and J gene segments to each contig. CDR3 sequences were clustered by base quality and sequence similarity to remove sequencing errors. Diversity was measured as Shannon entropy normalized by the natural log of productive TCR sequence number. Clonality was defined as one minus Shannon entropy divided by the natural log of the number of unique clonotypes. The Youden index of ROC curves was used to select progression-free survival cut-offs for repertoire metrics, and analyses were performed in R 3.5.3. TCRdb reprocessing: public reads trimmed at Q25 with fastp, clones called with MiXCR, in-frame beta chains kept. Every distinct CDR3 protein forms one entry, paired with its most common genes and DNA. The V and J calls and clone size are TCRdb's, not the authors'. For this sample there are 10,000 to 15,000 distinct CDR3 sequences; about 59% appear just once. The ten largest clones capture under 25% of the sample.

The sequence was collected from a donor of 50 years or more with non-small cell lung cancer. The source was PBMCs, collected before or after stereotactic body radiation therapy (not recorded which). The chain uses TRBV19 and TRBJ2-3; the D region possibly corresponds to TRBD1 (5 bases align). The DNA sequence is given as TGTGCCAGTAGGTCCGCAGGGGATACGCAGTATTTT. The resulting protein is CASRSAGDTQYF. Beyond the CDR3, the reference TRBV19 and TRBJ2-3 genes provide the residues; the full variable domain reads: DGGITQSPKYLFRKEGQNVTLSCEQNLNHDAMYWYRQDPGQGLRLIYYSQIVNDFQKGDIAEGYSVSREKKESFPLTVTSAQKNPTAFYLCASRSAGDTQYFGPGTRLTVL.